This paragraph reports one TCR beta chain. At least ten counts were recorded for this clonotype. Its cognate antigen has yet to be identified. No base qualities exist here, and no much larger clone lies one base off it. The sample is drawn from a study of blood T cells in healthy people across ages (dated by TCRdb to about 2015). Background for the entire study: Template switching captured roughly one uniquely barcoded TCR beta cDNA molecule per two T cells in model experiments. The study measured age-related changes in TCR beta repertoire diversity using deep sequencing normalized with unique cDNA molecular identifiers. Donors were grouped into four age groups: young (average 16 years), middle-aged (39), aged (about 60) and long-lived (over 80). To avoid experimental bias, donors of different ages were randomly spread across the sequencing lanes. Using the same blood draw, the study looked at two additional independent replicas of 1 million unique cDNA reads for two donors, one aged 18 to 30 and the other aged 80 or older.

To prepare the library, 5' RACE was applied. TCRdb lists the instrument as Illumina HiSeq 2500. A second PCR of about 6 to 12 cycles was performed with a sample-barcoded 5' primer and a J-beta primer mix. A template-switch 5' adaptor carrying 12 random nucleotides introduced a unique molecular identifier onto each TCR beta cDNA molecule. Each sample yielded at least 2.5 million CDR3-containing paired-end reads. First-strand cDNA synthesis was performed from all RNA using the Mint cDNA synthesis kit, with priming by a TRBC-specific oligonucleotide. Following uracil-DNA glycosylase treatment, all cDNA underwent a first 18-cycle PCR with the universal primers M1SS and BC2_uni_R. Regarding the original processing steps: For normalization, 1 million high-quality reads were randomly selected from each sample, with every read carrying a distinct molecular identifier. Reads with shared molecular identifiers were discarded instead of being binned into consensus sequences. MiTCR, run with a Q25 quality threshold and the strictest error-elimination algorithm, handled CDR3 identification, clonotype clustering and error correction. Lower-bound total TCR beta diversity was estimated with a nonparametric unseen species model using Euler transformation. TCRdb itself trimmed the public reads at Q25 with fastp, ran MiXCR and retained productive beta chains. Rows merge per CDR3 protein into single entries with the most common DNA and genes. TCRdb, not the authors, supplied the V and J calls. Here the sample has approximately 680,000 distinct CDR3 sequences; about 32% occur a single time. The ten largest clonotypes hold approximately 15% of the sample.

Donors were 39 systemically healthy Caucasian individuals from Russia aged roughly 6 to 95 years. Ten milliliters of peripheral blood were drawn from each donor into EDTA-treated Vacutainer tubes. PBMCs were isolated by Ficoll-Paque density-gradient centrifugation, with at least 7 million obtained per sample. Total RNA, at least 5 micrograms per sample, was extracted from PBMCs with Trizol reagent. For every donor, flow cytometry on a PBMC aliquot measured the percentage of naive CD45RAhigh/CD27high T cells. The CDR3 numbers 14 residues from cysteine through phenylalanine. Just the 42-base CDR3 DNA is kept, in frame starting at base 1. V and J are truncated by 1 base and 7 bases respectively, leaving an intervening sequence of 14 bases. Findings and caveats that apply to the study as a whole: Observed TCR beta diversity correlated strongly with the percentage of naive T cells measured by flow cytometry. Total diversity estimates from one million sequenced T cells were considered lower bounds and underestimates. Because the CMV infection status of the donors was unknown, age-related changes in expanded clonotypes may potentially have been confounded. As age increased, observed TCR beta diversity per million T cells dropped in a roughly linear way, and a significant reduction was already evident by age roughly 40. Compared with the aged group, the long-lived group had more naive CD4+ T cells, fewer expanded clones and increased TCR diversity, a pattern suggesting age selection. Because profiling used bulk unsorted PBMCs, naive and antigen-experienced compartments could not be compared conclusively.

Source material: blood. The sequence was obtained from a woman older than 75 in good health. Donor details come from another sample of the same person, matched by shared clones. This chain joins TRBV12-3 or TRBV12-4 to TRBJ2-7; the best D guess is TRBD1, with 5 bases matching. The sequence in DNA is TGTGCCAGCAGTTTAGTAGGGGCACCCGGGGAGCAGTACTTC. It specifies CASSLVGAPGEQYF.